What follows are 5 T cell receptor beta chains derived from one specimen sequenced in a study of blood T cell repertoires in COVID-19. Produced via immunoSEQ multiplex PCR; TCRdb's table is partial and in-frame only. The table lists 230,000 or so clones, 75% to 90% of them singletons, with 3.5% to 5.5% in the top ten. Material for sequencing was peripheral blood. The receptors derive from a woman aged 40 to 49 who had recovered from COVID-19.

This chain links TRBV14 with TRBJ1-2; possible D gene TRBD1, 5 bases. Trimming took 2 bases from V and 14 from J, leaving 18 bases between them. CDR1 and CDR2 from the germline V gene are SGHDN and FVKESK. CDR3 length: 13 amino acids. In DNA form, the CDR3 reads TGTGCCAGCAGCCAACTACGAACCACCGGGACTACCTTC. Amino acid sequence: CASSQLRTTGTTF.

The chain employs TRBV7-9 and TRBJ2-5; 11 nucleotides agree with TRBD2. J was trimmed by 1 base and V by 5 bases; bases with no gene match: 3. Per germline, CDR1 SEHNR and CDR2 FQNEAQ (reference sequence). The CDR3 consists of 15 residues. The CDR3 loop is CASSPSGGFQETQYF. DNA for the CDR3: TGTGCCAGCAGCCCTAGCGGGGGGTTCCAAGAGACCCAGTACTTC.

The genes are TRBV5-1 and TRBJ2-3; 9 bases are shared with TRBD2. Germline CDR1 and CDR2: SGHRS and YFSETQ. V lost 0 bases and J lost 0; bases outside the gene matches: 2. The length of the CDR3 is 16 residues. CDR3 DNA sequence: TGCGCCAGCAGCTTGGGACTAGCGGCTAGCACAGATACGCAGTATTTT. Translation gives CASSLGLAASTDTQYF.

The DNA of the CDR3 is TGCGCCAGCAGATCGGGACTAGCGGGCACCGGGGAGCTGTTTTTT. Encoded protein: CASRSGLAGTGELFF. V usage is TRBV5-1 and J usage is TRBJ2-2; 12 positions match TRBD2. The J segment lost 4 bases and the V segment lost 5 bases, leaving 3 bases of the junction unmatched. CDR3 length: 15 amino acids. The V gene's germline CDR1 is SGHRS and CDR2 YFSETQ.

The chain has TRBV11-3 and TRBJ2-2; perhaps TRBD1 as D (5 bases). Germline CDR1 SGHNT, CDR2 YENEEA. Trimming removed 5 bases at V and 1 base at J, with 14 bases between. The length of the CDR3 is 16 residues. CDR3 in amino acids: CASSRQGAGNTGELFF. The CDR3 coding sequence is TGTGCCAGCAGCCGGCAAGGGGCAGGGAACACCGGGGAGCTGTTTTTT. The whole variable domain, remainder taken from reference TRBV11-3 and TRBJ2-2, is EAGVVQSPRYKIIEKKQPVAFWCNPISGHNTLYWYLQNLGQGPELLIRYENEEAVDDSQLPKDRFSAERLKGVDSTLKIQPAELGDSAVYLCASSRQGAGNTGELFFGEGSRLTVL.